This T cell receptor beta chain appears in the sequencing data of a study of beta chain features in type 1 diabetes. Study information: The patients were much like the healthy donors in age, gender and cell yields.

What was sequenced were expressed TCRB transcripts, since all of the isolated RNA had been reverse transcribed. The read count averaged around 3.5 million across naive, central memory and regulatory T cell samples. The table came from immunoSEQ multiplex PCR; TCRdb's copy has only in-frame clones and leaves some out. The repertoire holds some 160,000 clones, approximately 9.1% seen once, with 0.7% in the top ten. Note on this clone: What it binds is not known.

Study-wide results and limits: There was a moderate but significant shortening of TCRB CDR3s in all four CD4+ subsets of Type 1 diabetes patients. Diminished insertions and augmented deletions at VDJ junctions characterized type 1 diabetes patients.

The sequence was collected from a woman between 25 and 40 years old with type 1 diabetes. Source material: central memory CD4+ T cells from blood.

CDR3 DNA: TGTGCCAGCACCCAGTCGTCGCCTGGGGCCAACGTCCTGACTTTC. This encodes CASTQSSPGANVLTF. The rearrangement uses TRBV28 and TRBJ2-6; unclear D gene. Germline CDR1 reads MDHEN; CDR2 reads SYDVKM. Trimming cost V 7 bases and J 2 bases, with 12 bases left between them. The CDR3 sequence is 15 residues long. The entire variable domain, with the rest obtained from reference TRBV28 and TRBJ2-6, is as follows: DVKVTQSSRYLVKRTGEKVFLECVQDMDHENMFWYRQDPGLGLRLIYFSYDVKMKEKGDIPEGYSVSREKKERFSLILESASTNQTSMYLCASTQSSPGANVLTFGAGSRLTVL.